This entry lists 4 T cell receptor beta chains sequenced from one sample in a study of regulatory T cells in long-lasting Graves disease. Documented time point: persistent/refractory GD, antithyroid drugs over 5 years with positive TRAb. Extracted PBMC RNA gave rise to the TCR library. TCR beta libraries were built with iRepertoire HTBI primers and Arm-PCR of CDR3 regions. TCRdb used MiXCR to reprocess the multiplex PCR reads, holding one entry per CDR3 protein. The profile shows around 340,000 distinct CDR3 sequences, around 20% of them singletons. The specimen comprised peripheral blood mononuclear cells (PBMCs), sampled when the disease was refractory, from a patient treated with antithyroid drugs. The receptor source for this set is a female donor with Graves disease.

V and J are TRBV19 and TRBJ2-6; D is undetermined. The CDR3 extends over 14 amino acids. Trimming stripped 6 bases from V and 0 bases from J, with 6 bases between. CDR1 is LNHDA, CDR2 SQIVND, per germline (reference sequence). CDR3 nucleotide sequence: TGTGCCAGTAGGATAAACTCTGGGGCCAACGTCCTGACTTTC. It translates to CASRINSGANVLTF.

This clonotype has just a few counts. The chain carries TRBV18 and TRBJ2-5; 12 bases line up with TRBD2. The CDR3 consists of 15 residues. V dropped 3 bases and J dropped 3; count of bases not matched to a gene: 2. Germline lookup yields CDR1 KGHSH and CDR2 LQKENI. The CDR3 DNA sequence: TGTGCCAGCTCACCGCGACTAGCGGGAGAAGAGACCCAGTACTTC. It translates to CASSPRLAGEETQYF. Complete variable domain (other parts from reference TRBV18 and TRBJ2-5): NAGVMQNPRHLVRRRGQEARLRCSPMKGHSHVYWYRQLPEEGLKFMVYLQKENIIDESGMPKERFSAEFPKEGPSILRIQQVVRGDSAAYFCASSPRLAGEETQYFGPGTRLLVL.

This clonotype was counted at least ten times. J is TRBJ2-7 and V is TRBV18; the D gene is possibly TRBD1 (6 bases). V lost 3 bases, J lost 5 bases, and 11 bases lay in between. Germline V CDR1 and CDR2: KGHSH, LQKENI. This CDR3 is 13 amino acids long. CDR3 in DNA: TGTGCCAGCTCACCTACAGGGTACGACGAGCAGTACTTC. Its protein product is CASSPTGYDEQYF.

The chain is built from TRBV5-6 and TRBJ2-2; TRBD1 aligns across 8 bases. The V and J ends lost 2 bases and 5 bases, in that order; junction bases with no gene match: 8. The CDR3 runs 16 residues. CDR1 is SGHDT, CDR2 YYEEEE, per germline. The CDR3 DNA reads as TGTGCCAGCAGCTTTGCGGGACAGGTGTGGACCGGGGAGCTGTTTTTT. Protein sequence: CASSFAGQVWTGELFF.